A single sample gave rise to the 24 T cell receptor beta chains below, sequenced in a study of T-cell reconstitution after alpha-beta-depleted transplantation in children. Unique molecular identifiers were built into the TCRbeta library. TCRdb reprocessed the PCR reads via MiXCR and lists one record per CDR3 protein. The sample holds about 240,000 distinct CDR3 sequences; 12% are singletons and the top ten take about 2.6%. The starting material was PBMCs from the stem cell graft donor, obtained from the stem cell graft. These receptors all stem from a human donor who donated a stem cell graft to a child with acute lymphoblastic leukemia.

This clonotype was recorded at least ten times. The rearrangement links TRBV6-2 or TRBV6-3 to TRBJ2-5, with 8 bases lining up with TRBD1. CDR1 is MNHEY and CDR2 is SVGEGT in the germline V gene. Germline trimming cut 5 bases from V and 4 bases from J; bases unmatched to any gene: 6. The CDR3 is 14 residues long. In DNA, the CDR3 is TGTGCCAGCAGTGACCGGACAGGGCGAGAGACCCAGTACTTC. This encodes CASSDRTGRETQYF.

This clonotype has ten or more counts. J is TRBJ1-2 and V is TRBV20-1; D is possibly TRBD1 (6 bases). Germline CDR1 is DFQATT and CDR2 is SNEGSKA (reference sequence). Trimming left V 0 bases short and J 4 bases short, with 18 bases between. This CDR3 comprises 16 residues. CDR3 DNA sequence: TGCAGTGCTAGAGATCGGGGGGCTGCTTCGACCTATGGCTACACCTTC. Its translation: CSARDRGAASTYGYTF.

This clonotype was found many times. The V call is TRBV12-3 or TRBV12-4, the J call TRBJ1-5; 9 bases fit TRBD1. V gave up 7 bases and J gave up 0 bases; unmatched junction bases: 10. This CDR3 contains 17 residues. The CDR3 loop is CASTPGTGSYSNQPQHF. Written as DNA, the CDR3 is TGTGCCAGCACCCCCGGGACAGGGAGTTATAGCAATCAGCCCCAGCATTTT.

This clonotype was found many times. The CDR3 DNA sequence: TGTGCCAGTAGTATAGTGGGCCGCAATCAGCCCCAGCATTTT. This codes for CASSIVGRNQPQHF. The gene calls are TRBV19 and TRBJ1-5; unclear D gene. CDR1 is LNHDA and CDR2 is SQIVND in the germline V gene (reference sequence). The CDR3 sequence is 14 residues long. V dropped 1 base and J dropped 2 bases, with 6 bases sitting between them.

This clonotype was counted many times. The chain is built from TRBV29-1 and TRBJ2-1; 7 positions match TRBD1. Trimming took 7 bases from V and 0 from J; bases not matched to a gene: 9. The germline V gene encodes CDR1 SQVTM and CDR2 ANQGSEA. The CDR3 is made up of 15 amino acids. The CDR3 DNA reads TGCAGCGCCCTTGGGACAGCGAGCTCCTACAATGAGCAGTTCTTC. It encodes CSALGTASSYNEQFF.

A single count supports this clonotype. A much larger clone sits a single nucleotide away, making a read error possible. V and J are TRBV20-1 and TRBJ1-1, with a tentative D call TRBD1 (6 bases). Germline CDR1 and CDR2: DFQATT and SNEGSKA (reference sequence). CDR3 size: 15 residues. In DNA form, the CDR3 reads TGCAGTGCTAGAGATCGGGGGCAGACGAACAATGAAGCTTTCTTT. This gives the protein CSARDRGQTNNEAFF.

Points on this clonotype: A clone one base away is much larger, so this may be a read error. V is TRBV6-1 and J is TRBJ1-5; D possibly corresponds to TRBD1 (5 bases). Germline V lookup: CDR1 MNHNS, CDR2 SASEGT. The CDR3 contains 15 residues. V was cut by 6 bases and J by 5 bases, with 17 bases left in between. The CDR3, as DNA: TGTGCCAGCAGATCCGGGGCAGGTCATGATCAGCCCCAGCATTTT. This codes for CASRSGAGHDQPQHF.

This clonotype showed up just a few times. The gene calls are TRBV20-1 and TRBJ2-3; no firm D call. This CDR3 is 16 amino acids long. V lost 0 bases to trimming and J lost 8 bases, with 21 bases between them. Germline V gene lookup returns CDR1 DFQATT and CDR2 SNEGSKA (reference sequence). The CDR3 loop is CSARDLEQDSRTTQYF. The CDR3 nucleotides are TGCAGTGCTAGAGATTTGGAGCAGGATTCCCGAACTACGCAGTATTTT.

The gene calls are TRBV7-3 and TRBJ1-1; D uncertain. The V gene lost 0 bases and the J gene lost 10 bases, with 12 bases spanning the gap. The CDR3 has 13 residues. The V gene's germline CDR1 is SGHTA and CDR2 FQGTGA. Written as DNA, the CDR3 is TGTGCCAGCAGCTTAACTATTCGGGAGGGAGCTTTCTTT. Residues: CASSLTIREGAFF.

This clonotype was observed a few times. J is TRBJ1-2 and V is TRBV15; D gene ambiguous. Germline lookup yields CDR1 LNHNV and CDR2 YYDKDF (reference sequence). The V gene lost 1 base and the J gene lost 8 bases, with 8 bases spanning the gap. This CDR3 region has 12 residues. The CDR3: CATSRVGVGYTF. The CDR3 coding sequence is TGTGCCACCAGCAGAGTCGGGGTCGGCTACACCTTC.

This clonotype was seen repeatedly, ten times or more. The rearrangement uses TRBV20-1 and TRBJ1-2; tentative D call: TRBD1 (5 bases). The CDR3 is 15 amino acids. V lost 5 bases, J lost 8 bases, and 24 bases lay in between. The germline V gene encodes CDR1 DFQATT and CDR2 SNEGSKA (reference sequence). CDR3 sequence: CSASDPLAGLSGYTF. CDR3 coding DNA: TGCAGTGCTTCTGACCCGTTGGCAGGGCTGAGCGGCTACACCTTC.

The table lists this clonotype with many counts. The chain is built from TRBV5-1 and TRBJ1-1; the D gene is possibly TRBD1 (5 bases). With 2 bases removed from V and 0 bases from J, the gap between germline ends came to 11 bases. Germline V gives CDR1 SGHRS, CDR2 YFSETQ. CDR3 length: 15 residues. The CDR3 DNA sequence: TGCGCCAGCAGCTTCGGGGGGACGTTGAACACTGAAGCTTTCTTT. Encoded protein: CASSFGGTLNTEAFF. The variable domain in full, completed from reference TRBV5-1 and TRBJ1-1, reads KAGVTQTPRYLIKTRGQQVTLSCSPISGHRSVSWYQQTPGQGLQFLFEYFSETQRNKGNFPGRFSGRQFSNSRSEMNVSTLELGDSALYLCASSFGGTLNTEAFFGQGTRLTVV.

With regard to this clonotype: With a much larger clone just one base away, this may be a read error. The V call is TRBV6-2 or TRBV6-3, the J call TRBJ2-4, with D possibly matching TRBD2 (6 bases). The CDR3 length is 14 residues. Germline values: CDR1 MNHEY, CDR2 SVGEGT. This chain's CDR3 is CASSVLLAQNIQYF. CDR3 sequence (DNA): TGTGCCAGCAGCGTATTACTAGCCCAAAACATTCAGTACTTC.

The table lists this clonotype with many counts. This chain links TRBV9 with TRBJ1-4, with D tentatively TRBD1 (5 bases). Trimming took off 3 bases at V and 0 bases at J, with 12 bases between the two ends. This CDR3 has 16 residues. Germline V gene lookup returns CDR1 SGDLS and CDR2 YYNGEE. This chain's CDR3 is CASSGGGDATNEKLFF. The CDR3 nucleotides read TGTGCCAGCAGCGGGGGGGGAGATGCAACTAATGAAAAACTGTTTTTT.

This clonotype has ten or more counts. CDR3 loop: CASSLSTRGSNQPQHF. CDR3 in DNA: TGTGCCAGCTCACTCTCCACTCGGGGGAGCAATCAGCCCCAGCATTTT. This chain links TRBV18 with TRBJ1-5; D possibly corresponds to TRBD1 (5 bases). Germline V CDR1 and CDR2: KGHSH, LQKENI. Between the trimmed V and J ends, which lost 4 bases and 1 base, there was a span of 14 bases. This CDR3 region has 16 residues.

At least ten counts were recorded for this clonotype. V usage is TRBV7-2 and J usage is TRBJ2-6; 7 bases match TRBD1. The CDR3 loop spans 17 amino acids. V lost 5 bases to trimming and J lost 1 base; unmatched junction nucleotides: 8. Germline values: CDR1 SGHTA, CDR2 FQGNSA. CDR3 sequence reads: CASSKRQGLSGANVLTF. The CDR3 DNA is TGTGCCAGCAGCAAACGACAGGGATTGTCTGGGGCCAACGTCCTGACTTTC.

This clonotype was detected only a few times. The CDR3 DNA is TGTGCCAGTGTTACCGGGACAGGGGCCCCCAATGAGCAGTTCTTC. Encoded protein: CASVTGTGAPNEQFF. The rearrangement links TRBV25-1 to TRBJ2-1; 10 bases map to TRBD1. Trimming took 9 bases from V and 6 from J; bases not matched to a gene: 11. The germline V gene encodes CDR1 MGHDK and CDR2 SYGVNS. The CDR3 covers 15 residues.

This clonotype occurred many times. This chain connects TRBV20-1 to TRBJ2-1, with 9 bases identical to TRBD2. CDR3 length: 14 residues. With V trimmed by 1 base and J by 4 bases, 2 bases remained unmatched. Germline V gene data show CDR1 as DFQATT and CDR2 as SNEGSKA (reference sequence). The CDR3 nucleotides read TGCAGTGCTAGAGGACTAGCGGAATACAATGAGCAGTTCTTC. Translation gives CSARGLAEYNEQFF.

In its sample, this clonotype was seen many times. The chain links TRBV6-5 to TRBJ1-2; 10 nucleotides align to TRBD1. V lost 6 bases to trimming and J lost 4 bases; unmatched junction nucleotides: 5. CDR1 and CDR2 (germline): MNHEY, SVGAGI. The CDR3 is 14 residues long. CDR3 region: CASRRGTGAYGYTF. CDR3 nucleotides: TGTGCCAGCAGGCGTGGGACAGGGGCCTATGGCTACACCTTC.

This clonotype was seen at least ten times. The chain couples TRBV4-3 to TRBJ2-1; TRBD1 or TRBD2 may be the D gene (5 bases each). This CDR3 has 18 amino acids. V was cut by 2 bases and J by 8 bases, with 25 bases left in between. Germline CDR1 reads LGHNA; CDR2 reads YSLEER. CDR3 nucleotides: TGCGCCAGCAGCCAACTCGGGACGGGGTCCGCGGGTGAGGATGAGCAGTTCTTC. It yields the protein CASSQLGTGSAGEDEQFF.

This clonotype was observed many times. The chain links TRBV5-1 to TRBJ2-3; no reliable D call. Per germline, CDR1 SGHRS and CDR2 YFSETQ. This CDR3 comprises 15 residues. Trimming pared 2 bases from V and 0 bases from J, leaving 10 bases between. The CDR3 reads CASSLTSPSTDTQYF. For the CDR3, the DNA is TGCGCCAGCAGCTTAACCAGCCCCAGCACAGATACGCAGTATTTT.

This clonotype was seen at least ten times. V and J are TRBV20-1 and TRBJ2-1; no firm D call. The V gene lost 3 bases and the J gene lost 0 bases, with 9 bases spanning the gap. This CDR3 spans 14 amino acids. The germline V gene has CDR1 DFQATT and CDR2 SNEGSKA (reference sequence). The CDR3 loop is CSASERSSYNEQFF. The CDR3 DNA reads TGCAGTGCTAGCGAAAGGAGCTCCTACAATGAGCAGTTCTTC.

This clonotype was seen at least ten times. V and J are TRBV21-1 and TRBJ1-3. TRBV21-1 is assigned pseudogene status. This CDR3 contains 16 residues. DNA for the CDR3: TGTGCCAGCAGCAACTCGGAGGGACGCTCTGGAAACACCATATATTTT. The encoded protein is CASSNSEGRSGNTIYF.

This clonotype was counted many times. The rearrangement uses TRBV12-3 or TRBV12-4 and TRBJ2-1, with 10 nucleotides matching TRBD2. The V gene end was trimmed by 5 bases and the J gene end by 7 bases; junction bases not matched to a gene: 11. CDR3 length equals 16 residues. Here the CDR3 reads CASSRATSGMRNEQFF. The CDR3 nucleotides are TGTGCCAGCAGTCGGGCTACTAGCGGGATGAGGAATGAGCAGTTCTTC.